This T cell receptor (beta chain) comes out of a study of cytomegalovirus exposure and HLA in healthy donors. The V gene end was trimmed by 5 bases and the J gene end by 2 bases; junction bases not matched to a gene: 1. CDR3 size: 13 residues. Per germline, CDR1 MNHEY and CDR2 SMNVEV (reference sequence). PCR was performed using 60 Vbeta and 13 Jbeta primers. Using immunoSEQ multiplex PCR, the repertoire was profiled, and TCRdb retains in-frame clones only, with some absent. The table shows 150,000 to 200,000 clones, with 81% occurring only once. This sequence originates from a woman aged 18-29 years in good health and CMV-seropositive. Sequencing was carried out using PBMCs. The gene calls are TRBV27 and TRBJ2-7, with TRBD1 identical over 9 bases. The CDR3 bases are TGTGCCAGCAGTCGGACAGGGGCCTACGAGCAGTACTTC. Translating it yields CASSRTGAYEQYF.